This T cell receptor (beta chain) was recovered during a study of human versus mouse CDR3 diversity and MHC coevolution. Study information: immunoSEQ was reported to reach one in 200,000 T cells sensitivity. Study-wide results and caveats: Human T cells underwent selection on roughly six different MHC II alleles. Among all groups, most of the three human donors showed least clonal inequality. Approximately 1.7 million TCR beta clonotypes were estimated for humans, the largest repertoire.

The repertoire was sequenced with immunoSEQ multiplex PCR; TCRdb's copy has only in-frame clones and lacks some. The data hold tens of thousands of clones, with 90% to 95% observed a single time. On this clone: Its antigen is not identified.

The CDR3 has 19 residues. The V end was cut by 4 bases, the J end by 6 bases, with 28 bases between. Germline V gene data show CDR1 as LGHNA and CDR2 as YSLEER. The sequence derives from a person aged 25 to 75 in good health. The chain recombines TRBV4-3 with TRBJ2-1; possibly TRBD1 for D (6 bases). Sequenced: naive CD4+ T cells from blood. Subset denoted: CD45RO-negative CD62L-positive naive CD4 T cells. The CDR3 sequence is CASSPRTGSGLALANEQFF. The CDR3, as DNA: TGCGCCAGCAGCCCCCGAACAGGGTCGGGGCTTGCTTTGGCCAATGAGCAGTTCTTC.